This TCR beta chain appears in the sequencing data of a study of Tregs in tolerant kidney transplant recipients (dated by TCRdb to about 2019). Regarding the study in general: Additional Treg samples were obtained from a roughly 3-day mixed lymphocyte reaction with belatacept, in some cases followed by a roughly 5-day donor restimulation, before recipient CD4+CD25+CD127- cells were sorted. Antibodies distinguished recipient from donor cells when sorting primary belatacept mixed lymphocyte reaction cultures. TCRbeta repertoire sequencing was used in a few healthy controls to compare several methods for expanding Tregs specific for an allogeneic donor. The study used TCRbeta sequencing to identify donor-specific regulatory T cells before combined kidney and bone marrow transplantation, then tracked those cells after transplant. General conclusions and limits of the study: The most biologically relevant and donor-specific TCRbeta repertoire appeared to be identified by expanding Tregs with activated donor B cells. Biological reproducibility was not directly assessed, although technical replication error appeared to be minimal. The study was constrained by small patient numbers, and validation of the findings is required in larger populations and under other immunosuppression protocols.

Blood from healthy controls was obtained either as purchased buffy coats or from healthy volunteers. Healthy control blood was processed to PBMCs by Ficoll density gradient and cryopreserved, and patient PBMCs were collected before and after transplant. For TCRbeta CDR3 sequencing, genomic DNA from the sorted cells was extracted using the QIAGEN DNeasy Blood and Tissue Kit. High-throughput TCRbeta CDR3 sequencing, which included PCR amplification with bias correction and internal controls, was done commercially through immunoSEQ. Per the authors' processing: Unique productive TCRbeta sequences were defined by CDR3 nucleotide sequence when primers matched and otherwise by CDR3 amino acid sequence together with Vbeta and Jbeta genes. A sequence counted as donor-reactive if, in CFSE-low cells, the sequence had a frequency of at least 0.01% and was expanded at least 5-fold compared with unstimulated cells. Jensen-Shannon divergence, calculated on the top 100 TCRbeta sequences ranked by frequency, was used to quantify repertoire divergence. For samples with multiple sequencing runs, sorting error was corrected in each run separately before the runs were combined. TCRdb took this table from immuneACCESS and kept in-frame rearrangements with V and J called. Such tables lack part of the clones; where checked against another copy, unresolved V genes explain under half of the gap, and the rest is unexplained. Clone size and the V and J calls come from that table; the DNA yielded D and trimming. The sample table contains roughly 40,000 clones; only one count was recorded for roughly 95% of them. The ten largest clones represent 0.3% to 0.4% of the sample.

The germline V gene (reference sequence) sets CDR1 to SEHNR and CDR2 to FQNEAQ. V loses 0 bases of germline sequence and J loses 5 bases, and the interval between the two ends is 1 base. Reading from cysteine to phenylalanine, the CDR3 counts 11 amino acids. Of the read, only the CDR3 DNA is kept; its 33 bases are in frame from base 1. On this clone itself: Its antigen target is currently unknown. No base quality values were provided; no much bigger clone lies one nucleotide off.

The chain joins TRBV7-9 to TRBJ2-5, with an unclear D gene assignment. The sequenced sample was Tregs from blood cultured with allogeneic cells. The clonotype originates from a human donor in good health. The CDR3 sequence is CASSLAETQYF. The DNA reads TGTGCCAGCAGCTTAGCGGAGACCCAGTACTTC.